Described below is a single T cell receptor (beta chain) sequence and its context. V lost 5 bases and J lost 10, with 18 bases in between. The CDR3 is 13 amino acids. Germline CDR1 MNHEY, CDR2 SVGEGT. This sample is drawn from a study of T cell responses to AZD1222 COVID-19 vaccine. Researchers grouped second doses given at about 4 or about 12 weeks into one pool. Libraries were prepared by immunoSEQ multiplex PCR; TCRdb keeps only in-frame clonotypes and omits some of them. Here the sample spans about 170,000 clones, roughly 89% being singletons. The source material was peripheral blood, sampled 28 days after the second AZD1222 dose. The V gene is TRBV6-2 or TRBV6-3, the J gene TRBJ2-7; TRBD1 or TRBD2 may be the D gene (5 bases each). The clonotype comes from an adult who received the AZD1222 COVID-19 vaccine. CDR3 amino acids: CASSTPSGPTQYF. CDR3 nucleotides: TGTGCCAGCAGTACACCATCGGGACCTACCCAGTACTTC.